This TCR beta chain was recovered during a study of identical twins. Study-wide results and caveats: Findings came from cross-sectional statistics, without long-term follow-up of donors. Twin sharing of out-of-frame TCR alpha was underestimated by models in monozygotic pairs.

This CDR3 has 16 residues. Germline V gives CDR1 DFQATT, CDR2 SNEGSKA (reference sequence). Trimming shortened V by 5 bases and J by 5 bases, and 22 bases separated the two germline ends. A universal primer site arose from template switching, and cDNA bore unique molecular identifiers. TCRdb re-derived calls from the 5' RACE reads in MiXCR, one entry per CDR3 protein. The profile shows about 200,000 distinct CDR3 sequences, around a sixth of them singletons. With regard to this clonotype: Its antigen is not identified.

This sample was also put to use in a study of T cells expressing NK-cell markers.

The V and J genes are TRBV20-1 and TRBJ2-1; TRBD2 might be the D (5 bases). The sequence came from a woman between 18 and 29 years old in good health. Sequenced input: CD8+ T cells sorted from blood. The CDR3 protein is CSAVPVEALPNNEQFF. The CDR3 DNA reads as TGCAGTGCTGTCCCCGTGGAGGCCCTACCAAACAATGAGCAGTTCTTC.